The table lists the clone carrying this TCR beta chain with a count of one. Its antigen remains unidentified. The source of the sample is a study of T cell responses to AZD1222 COVID-19 vaccine. Study results and caveats: Donors were mostly white British, more females; clonal diversity possibly underestimated. Only a handful of AZD1222 recipients, more than five in all, had baseline seropositivity. Vaccine-associated CD4 TCRs spanned spike, dominant at 160-218 and 743-854.

Sequencing used immunoSEQ multiplex PCR; TCRdb keeps in-frame clones, though not all of them. The sample includes fewer than 100,000 clones, roughly 89% of them seen just once. The V end was cut by 0 bases, the J end by 2 bases, with 2 bases between. Germline V gene sequence: CDR1 SEHNR, CDR2 FQNEAQ (reference sequence). This CDR3 has 12 residues. This clonotype originated in an adult in good health. The sequencing here drew on peripheral blood, taken on day 0 of AZD1222 vaccination. This chain joins TRBV7-9 and TRBJ2-7, with D hard to call. The CDR3 loop is CASSLAAYEQYF. DNA of the CDR3: TGTGCCAGCAGCTTAGCAGCCTACGAGCAGTACTTC.